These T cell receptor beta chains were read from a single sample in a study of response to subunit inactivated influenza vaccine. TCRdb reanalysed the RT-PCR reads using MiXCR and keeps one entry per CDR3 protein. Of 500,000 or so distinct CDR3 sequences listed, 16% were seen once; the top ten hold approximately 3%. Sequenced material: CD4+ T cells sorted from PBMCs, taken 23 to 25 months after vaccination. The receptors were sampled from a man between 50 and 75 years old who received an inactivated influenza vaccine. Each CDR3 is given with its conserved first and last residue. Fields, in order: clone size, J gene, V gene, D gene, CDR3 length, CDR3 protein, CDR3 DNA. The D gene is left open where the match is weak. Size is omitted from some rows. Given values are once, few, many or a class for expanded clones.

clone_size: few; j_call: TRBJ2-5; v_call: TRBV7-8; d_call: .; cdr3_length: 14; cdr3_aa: CASSLAARGETQYF; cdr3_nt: TGTGCCAGCAGCTTAGCGGCCCGTGGAGAGACCCAGTACTTC
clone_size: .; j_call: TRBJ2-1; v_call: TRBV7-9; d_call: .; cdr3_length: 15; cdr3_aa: CASSLPGTRYNEQFF; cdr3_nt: TGTGCCAGCAGCTTACCCGGGACTCGCTACAATGAGCAGTTCTTC
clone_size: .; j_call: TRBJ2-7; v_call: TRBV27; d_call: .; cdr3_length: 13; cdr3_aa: CASSGQGWDEQYF; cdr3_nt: TGTGCCAGCAGTGGCCAGGGGTGGGACGAGCAGTACTTC
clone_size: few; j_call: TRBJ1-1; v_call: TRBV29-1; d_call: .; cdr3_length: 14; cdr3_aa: CSVSPLQAGTEAFF; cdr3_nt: TGCAGCGTTTCTCCTTTGCAGGCGGGGACTGAAGCTTTCTTT
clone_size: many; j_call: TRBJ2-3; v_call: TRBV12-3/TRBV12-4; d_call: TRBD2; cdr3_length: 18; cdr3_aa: CASSSPLAGELSTDTQYF; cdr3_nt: TGTGCCAGCAGTTCCCCCCTAGCGGGGGAGCTTAGCACAGATACGCAGTATTTT
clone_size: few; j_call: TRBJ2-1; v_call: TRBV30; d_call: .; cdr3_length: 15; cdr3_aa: CASDGSERSYNEQFF; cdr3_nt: TGTGCCTCCGACGGGAGCGAACGCTCCTACAATGAGCAGTTCTTC
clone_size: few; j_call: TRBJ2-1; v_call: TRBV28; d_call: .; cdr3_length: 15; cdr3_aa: CASSQSGRSYNEQFF; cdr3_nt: TGTGCCAGCAGCCAATCAGGGAGATCCTACAATGAGCAGTTCTTC
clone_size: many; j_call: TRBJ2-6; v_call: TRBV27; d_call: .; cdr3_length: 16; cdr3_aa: CASSPYTNSGANVLTF; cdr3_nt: TGTGCCAGCAGTCCATACACAAACTCTGGGGCCAACGTCCTGACTTTC
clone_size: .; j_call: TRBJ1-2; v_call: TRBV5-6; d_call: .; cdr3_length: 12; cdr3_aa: CASSVYSYGYTF; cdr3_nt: TGTGCCAGCAGCGTCTACAGCTATGGCTACACCTTC
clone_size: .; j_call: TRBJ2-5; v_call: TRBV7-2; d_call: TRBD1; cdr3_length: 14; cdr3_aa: CASSDRGQQETQYF; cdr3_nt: TGTGCCAGCAGCGACAGGGGCCAACAAGAGACCCAGTACTTC
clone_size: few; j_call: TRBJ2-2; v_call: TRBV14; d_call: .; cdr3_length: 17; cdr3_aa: CASSHRSWGENTGELFF; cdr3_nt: TGTGCCAGCAGCCATCGAAGCTGGGGCGAGAACACCGGGGAGCTGTTTTTT
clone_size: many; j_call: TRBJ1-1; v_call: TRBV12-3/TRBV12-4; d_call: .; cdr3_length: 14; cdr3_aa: CASSQQGLGTEAFF; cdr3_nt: TGTGCCAGCAGCCAACAGGGTTTGGGCACTGAAGCTTTCTTT
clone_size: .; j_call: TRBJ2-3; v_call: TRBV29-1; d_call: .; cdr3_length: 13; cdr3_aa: CSAYLGAPDTQYF; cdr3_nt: TGCAGCGCGTATCTAGGGGCCCCAGATACGCAGTATTTT
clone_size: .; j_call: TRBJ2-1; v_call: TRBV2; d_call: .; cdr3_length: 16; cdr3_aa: CASSRSLSGSYNEQFF; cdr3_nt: TGTGCCAGCAGCCGTTCCCTTAGCGGTTCCTACAATGAGCAGTTCTTC
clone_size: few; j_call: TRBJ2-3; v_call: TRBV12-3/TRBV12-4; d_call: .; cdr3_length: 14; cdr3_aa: CARGGALTTDTQYF; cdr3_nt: TGTGCCAGGGGGGGGGCGCTTACTACAGATACGCAGTATTTT
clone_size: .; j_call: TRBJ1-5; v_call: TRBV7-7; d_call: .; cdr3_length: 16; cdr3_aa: CASSLGQDYSNQPQHF; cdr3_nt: TGTGCTAGCAGCTTAGGGCAGGATTATAGCAATCAGCCCCAGCATTTT
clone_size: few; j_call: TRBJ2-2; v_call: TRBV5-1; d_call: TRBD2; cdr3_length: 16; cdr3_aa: CASSAPSGRNTGELFF; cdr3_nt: TGCGCCAGCAGCGCTCCCAGCGGGAGGAACACCGGGGAGCTGTTTTTT
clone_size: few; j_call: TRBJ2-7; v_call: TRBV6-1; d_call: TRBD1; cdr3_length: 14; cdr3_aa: CASGERQGSYEQYF; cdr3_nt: TGTGCCAGCGGAGAAAGACAGGGCTCCTACGAGCAGTACTTC
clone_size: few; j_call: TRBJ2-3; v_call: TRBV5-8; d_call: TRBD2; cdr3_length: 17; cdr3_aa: CASSRGLAGARTDTQYF; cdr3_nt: TGTGCCAGCAGCAGGGGACTAGCGGGCGCCCGCACAGATACGCAGTATTTT
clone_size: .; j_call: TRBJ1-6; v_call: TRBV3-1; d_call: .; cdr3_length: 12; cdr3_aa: CASNEGNSPLHF; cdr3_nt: TGTGCCAGCAATGAAGGCAATTCACCCCTCCACTTT
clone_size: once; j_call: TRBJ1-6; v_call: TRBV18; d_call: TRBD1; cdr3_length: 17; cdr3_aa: CASSSLSGQGVGSPLHF; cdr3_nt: TGTGCCAGCTCATCACTTTCAGGACAGGGAGTCGGTTCACCCCTCCACTTT
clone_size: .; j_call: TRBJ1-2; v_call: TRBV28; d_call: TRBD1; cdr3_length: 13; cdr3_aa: CASGGGQIYGYTF; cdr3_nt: TGTGCCAGCGGGGGGGGACAGATTTATGGCTACACCTTC
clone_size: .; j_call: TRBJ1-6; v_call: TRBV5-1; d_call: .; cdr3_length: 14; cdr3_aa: CASSPGGDNSPLHF; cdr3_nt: TGCGCCAGCAGCCCGGGTGGGGATAATTCACCCCTCCACTTT
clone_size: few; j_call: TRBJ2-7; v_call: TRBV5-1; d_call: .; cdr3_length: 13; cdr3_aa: CASTGDNSYEQYF; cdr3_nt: TGCGCCAGCACAGGGGACAACTCCTACGAGCAGTACTTC
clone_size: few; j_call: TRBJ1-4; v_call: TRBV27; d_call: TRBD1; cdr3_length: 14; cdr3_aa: CASSTRGLREKLFF; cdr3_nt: TGTGCCAGCAGTACCAGGGGGCTGCGTGAAAAACTGTTTTTT
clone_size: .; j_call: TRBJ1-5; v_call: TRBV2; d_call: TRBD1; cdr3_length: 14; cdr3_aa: CASSEQGGYQPQHF; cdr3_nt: TGTGCCAGCAGTGAACAGGGGGGATATCAGCCCCAGCATTTT
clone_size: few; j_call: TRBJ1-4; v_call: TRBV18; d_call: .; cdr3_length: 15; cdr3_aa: CASSPRRETNEKLFF; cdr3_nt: TGTGCCAGCTCACCACGGAGGGAAACTAATGAAAAACTGTTTTTT
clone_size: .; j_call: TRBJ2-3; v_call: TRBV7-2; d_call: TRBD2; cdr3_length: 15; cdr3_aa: CASRQTSGRVDTQYF; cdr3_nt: TGTGCCAGCAGACAGACTAGCGGGAGGGTAGATACGCAGTATTTT
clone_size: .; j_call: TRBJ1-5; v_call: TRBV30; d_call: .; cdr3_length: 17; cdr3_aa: CAWSGGSGRYSNQPQHF; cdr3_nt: TGTGCCTGGAGTGGGGGTTCGGGGAGATATAGCAATCAGCCCCAGCATTTT
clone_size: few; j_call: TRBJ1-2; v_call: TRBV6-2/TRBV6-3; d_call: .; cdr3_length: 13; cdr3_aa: CASSYEGRYGYTF; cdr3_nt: TGTGCCAGCAGTTACGAGGGGAGATATGGCTACACCTTC
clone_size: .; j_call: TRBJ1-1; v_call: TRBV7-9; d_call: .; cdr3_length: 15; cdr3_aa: CASSLVYGTNTEAFF; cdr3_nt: TGTGCCAGCAGCTTAGTTTACGGGACGAACACTGAAGCTTTCTTT
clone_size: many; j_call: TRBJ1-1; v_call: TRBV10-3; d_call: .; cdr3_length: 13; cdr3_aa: CAISGQQDTEAFF; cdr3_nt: TGTGCCATCAGTGGACAGCAGGATACTGAAGCTTTCTTT
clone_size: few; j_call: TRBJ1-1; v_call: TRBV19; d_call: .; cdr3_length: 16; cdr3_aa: CASSIVSGRANTEAFF; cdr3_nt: TGTGCCAGTAGTATAGTATCCGGAAGAGCGAACACTGAAGCTTTCTTT
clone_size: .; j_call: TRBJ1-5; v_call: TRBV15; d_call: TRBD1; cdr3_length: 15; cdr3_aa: CATSGTGQGHQPQHF; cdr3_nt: TGTGCCACCAGCGGTACGGGACAGGGTCACCAGCCCCAGCATTTT
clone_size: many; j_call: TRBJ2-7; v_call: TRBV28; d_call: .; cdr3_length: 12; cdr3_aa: CASSQASYEQYF; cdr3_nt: TGTGCCAGCTCCCAGGCATCCTACGAGCAGTACTTC